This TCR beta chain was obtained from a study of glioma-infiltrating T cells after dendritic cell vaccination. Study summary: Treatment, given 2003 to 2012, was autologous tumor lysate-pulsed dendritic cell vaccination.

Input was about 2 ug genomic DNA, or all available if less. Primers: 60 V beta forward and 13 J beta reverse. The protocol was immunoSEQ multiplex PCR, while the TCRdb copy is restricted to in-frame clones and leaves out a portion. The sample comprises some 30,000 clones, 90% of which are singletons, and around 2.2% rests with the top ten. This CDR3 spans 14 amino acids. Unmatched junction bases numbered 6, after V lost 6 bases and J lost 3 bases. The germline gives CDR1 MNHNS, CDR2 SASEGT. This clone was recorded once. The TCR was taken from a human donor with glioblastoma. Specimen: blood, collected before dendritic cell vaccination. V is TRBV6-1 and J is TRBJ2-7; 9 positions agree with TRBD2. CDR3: CASSSRGGFYEQYF. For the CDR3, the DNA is TGTGCCAGCAGCTCGCGGGGGGGGTTCTACGAGCAGTACTTC.